Shown below are 25 T cell receptor beta chains from a single sample sequenced in a study of T cell changes during pregnancy in multiple sclerosis. The repertoire was sequenced with immunoSEQ multiplex PCR; TCRdb's copy has only in-frame clones and lacks some. The repertoire includes about 100,000 clones, around 92% of them detected once, and less than 0.85% sits in the top ten. Sequencing was performed on peripheral blood, taken in the third trimester of pregnancy. The receptors were sampled from a female donor in good health, enrolled as a control in a pregnancy study.

The genes are TRBV5-5 and TRBJ2-3; TRBD2 aligns across 9 bases. This CDR3 contains 16 residues. V trimming: 4 bases; J trimming: 2 bases; junction bases outside the gene matches: 8. Germline CDR1 reads SGHKS; CDR2 reads YYEKEE (reference sequence). CDR3 DNA: TGTGCCAGCAGCAGGATATTAGCGGGGGACACAGATACGCAGTATTTT. It translates to CASSRILAGDTDTQYF.

The chain recombines TRBV27 with TRBJ2-7, with no clear D. V dropped 4 bases and J dropped 2 bases, with 15 bases sitting between them. Germline V gene sequence: CDR1 MNHEY, CDR2 SMNVEV (reference sequence). The CDR3 totals 15 residues. The CDR3 loop is CASSSNEMGPYEQYF. CDR3 DNA: TGTGCCAGCAGTTCGAACGAAATGGGCCCCTACGAGCAGTACTTC.

This clone was recorded a few times. This sequence joins TRBV27 and TRBJ1-1; TRBD1 agrees at 8 bases. CDR3 length: 14 amino acids. In germline, CDR1 is MNHEY, CDR2 SMNVEV (reference sequence). The V segment lost 2 bases and the J segment 5 bases; nucleotides outside the gene matches: 4. The CDR3: CASSLPGGRTEAFF. For the CDR3, the DNA is TGTGCCAGCAGTTTACCAGGGGGCAGGACTGAAGCTTTCTTT.

This chain joins TRBV7-2 and TRBJ2-1; TRBD2 matches at 15 bases. Unmatched junction bases numbered 8, after V lost 5 bases and J lost 12 bases. The germline V gene encodes CDR1 SGHTA and CDR2 FQGNSA. The CDR3 runs to 15 residues. The CDR3 here is CASSSGLAGGPRQFF. The CDR3 bases are TGTGCCAGCAGCAGCGGACTAGCGGGGGGGCCCCGGCAGTTCTTC.

V and J are TRBV6-4 and TRBJ1-1; D is undetermined. This CDR3 is 16 amino acids long. Per germline, CDR1 MRHNA and CDR2 SNTAGT. With 3 bases removed from V and 0 bases from J, the gap between germline ends came to 14 bases. The CDR3 loop is CASSETWEAVNTEAFF. CDR3 DNA sequence: TGTGCCAGCAGTGAGACGTGGGAGGCGGTGAACACTGAAGCTTTCTTT.

V usage is TRBV7-2 and J usage is TRBJ1-1, with D possibly TRBD1 on 6 matching bases. The CDR3 has 15 amino acids. V lost 0 bases, J lost 1 base, and 9 bases lay in between. In germline, CDR1 is SGHTA, CDR2 FQGNSA. The CDR3 protein is CASSLAGHKNTEAFF. The CDR3, as DNA: TGTGCCAGCAGCTTAGCGGGACATAAGAACACTGAAGCTTTCTTT.

This chain uses TRBV30 with TRBJ1-1, with D tentatively TRBD1 (5 bases). Germline V gives CDR1 GTSNPN, CDR2 SVGIG (reference sequence). Trimming pared 3 bases from V and 4 bases from J, leaving 12 bases between. The CDR3 consists of 13 residues. The CDR3 DNA reads as TGTGCCTGGAGCTGGGGAGGGACCACTGAAGCTTTCTTT. Amino acids: CAWSWGGTTEAFF.

V gene TRBV6-5 combines with J gene TRBJ1-3, with D possibly TRBD1 on 5 matching bases. The CDR3 is made up of 14 amino acids. CDR1 and CDR2 (germline): MNHEY, SVGAGI. The V end lost 3 bases, the J end lost 8 bases, and 14 bases lay between the germline ends. Here the CDR3 reads CASSYRGSADTIYF. The CDR3 nucleotides are TGTGCCAGCAGTTATCGGGGGTCCGCGGACACCATATATTTT.

The chain employs TRBV11-1 and TRBJ1-2; D is uncertain. The length of the CDR3 is 13 residues. Trimming removed 4 bases at V and 7 bases at J, with 13 bases between. Germline CDR1 is SGHAT and CDR2 is FQDESV (reference sequence). The CDR3: CASSSRSEGGYTF. In DNA form, the CDR3 reads TGTGCCAGCAGCTCCCGCAGTGAGGGTGGCTACACCTTC. The whole variable domain, remainder taken from reference TRBV11-1 and TRBJ1-2, is EAEVAQSPRYKITEKSQAVAFWCDPISGHATLYWYRQILGQGPELLVQFQDESVVDDSQLPKDRFSAERLKGVDSTLKIQPAELGDSAMYLCASSSRSEGGYTFGSGTRLTVV.

The chain employs TRBV7-9 and TRBJ2-1, with a weak D call TRBD1 (5 bases). The length of the CDR3 is 15 residues. The V gene's germline CDR1 is SEHNR and CDR2 FQNEAQ (reference sequence). Trimming took off 0 bases at V and 4 bases at J, with 10 bases between the two ends. CDR3 coding DNA: TGTGCCAGCAGCTTAGCCCAGGGTTTGTACAATGAGCAGTTCTTC. This encodes CASSLAQGLYNEQFF.

CDR3 sequence: CSALGGLAYNEQFF. Written as DNA, the CDR3 is TGCAGCGCCCTCGGGGGTTTGGCCTACAATGAGCAGTTCTTC. V and J are TRBV29-1 and TRBJ2-1; D might be TRBD2 (6 bases). Between the trimmed V and J ends, which lost 7 bases and 2 bases, there was a span of 15 bases. Per the germline V gene, CDR1 is SQVTM and CDR2 is ANQGSEA. The CDR3 consists of 14 residues.

This clone was counted once. This sequence joins TRBV6-1 and TRBJ1-1; a weak D match, TRBD1 (5 bases). The germline V gene encodes CDR1 MNHNS and CDR2 SASEGT. This CDR3 is 15 amino acids long. V lost 3 bases to trimming and J lost 0 bases, with 11 bases between them. The CDR3 nucleotides are TGTGCCAGCAGTGACCCGGGACTCATGAACACTGAAGCTTTCTTT. It specifies CASSDPGLMNTEAFF.

In its sample, this clone was seen once. The chain uses TRBV4-1 and TRBJ2-7, with D maybe TRBD1 (5 bases). Trimming removed 0 bases at V and 3 bases at J, with 9 bases between. Germline V lookup: CDR1 MGHRA, CDR2 YSYEKL. The CDR3 length is 14 residues. CDR3 region: CASSQEKRGYEQYF. In nucleotides, the CDR3 is TGCGCCAGCAGCCAAGAGAAAAGGGGCTACGAGCAGTACTTC.

The gene calls are TRBV4-1 and TRBJ1-5; D remains unclear. V shed 3 bases and J shed 0 bases, with 12 bases lying between them. Germline V gene lookup returns CDR1 MGHRA and CDR2 YSYEKL. This CDR3 comprises 16 residues. The CDR3: CASSHTSSVSNQPQHF. CDR3 in DNA: TGCGCCAGCAGCCACACCTCGTCGGTTAGCAATCAGCCCCAGCATTTT.

The CDR3 spells CASSDQLRGEQFF. CDR3 in DNA: TGTGCCAGCAGCGATCAACTCAGGGGTGAGCAGTTCTTC. The chain uses TRBV7-3 and TRBJ2-1, with D maybe TRBD1 (6 bases). Trimming cost V 5 bases and J 9 bases, with 14 bases left between them. This CDR3 has 13 residues. Germline values: CDR1 SGHTA, CDR2 FQGTGA.

This clone came up a few times. The chain employs TRBV11-2 and TRBJ1-1; TRBD1 might be the D (5 bases). The CDR3 is made up of 14 amino acids. CDR1 and CDR2 from the germline V gene are SGHAT and FQNNGV. Trimming took off 4 bases at V and 2 bases at J, with 11 bases between the two ends. Written as DNA, the CDR3 is TGTGCCAGCAGCTCCGCGGGGGGTAACACTGAAGCTTTCTTT. This gives the protein CASSSAGGNTEAFF. Variable domain in full (rest from reference TRBV11-2 and TRBJ1-1): EAGVAQSPRYKIIEKRQSVAFWCNPISGHATLYWYQQILGQGPKLLIQFQNNGVVDDSQLPKDRFSAERLKGVDSTLKIQPAKLEDSAVYLCASSSAGGNTEAFFGQGTRLTVV.

The V gene is TRBV7-9, the J gene TRBJ1-6; D ambiguous. The CDR3 sequence is 14 residues long. CDR1 is SEHNR and CDR2 is FQNEAQ in the germline V gene (reference sequence). V was clipped by 1 base and J by 9 bases, with 10 bases between them. The CDR3 sequence is CASSLDPDFSPLHF. The CDR3 DNA reads TGTGCCAGCAGCTTAGACCCGGACTTTTCACCCCTCCACTTT.

The rearrangement uses TRBV9 and TRBJ2-1; TRBD1 is a possible D gene (5 bases). The ends were cut back, 4 bases at V and 0 bases at J, with 14 bases in the middle. This CDR3 contains 16 residues. CDR1 is SGDLS and CDR2 is YYNGEE in the germline V gene. The CDR3, as DNA: TGTGCCAGCAGCTCCGCACAGGATACCTCCTACAATGAGCAGTTCTTC. Translated, it gives CASSSAQDTSYNEQFF.

The chain uses TRBV19 and TRBJ2-3, with 10 bases aligning to TRBD2. Trimming at V came to 8 bases and at J to 0 bases, leaving 8 bases not matched to a gene. This CDR3 has 16 amino acids. Germline V gives CDR1 LNHDA, CDR2 SQIVND (reference sequence). The CDR3 loop reads CASGKRGGLSTDTQYF. In nucleotides, the CDR3 is TGTGCCAGTGGTAAGCGGGGGGGCCTTAGCACAGATACGCAGTATTTT.

V and J are TRBV4-1 and TRBJ1-5, with D perhaps TRBD1 (5 bases). Germline V gives CDR1 MGHRA, CDR2 YSYEKL. This CDR3 contains 17 residues. V lost 0 bases and J lost 4, with 16 bases in between. This CDR3 reads CASSQEAGQGGNQPQHF. CDR3 DNA sequence: TGCGCCAGCAGCCAAGAGGCGGGGCAGGGAGGAAATCAGCCCCAGCATTTT.

This chain joins TRBV11-3 and TRBJ1-3; tentative D call: TRBD1 (5 bases). CDR3 length equals 15 residues. V lost 5 bases and J 0 bases, leaving 11 bases between the germline ends. From germline, CDR1 is SGHNT and CDR2 YENEEA. CDR3 nucleotide sequence: TGTGCCAGCAGCCCCGGACAATACTCTGGAAACACCATATATTTT. Its protein is CASSPGQYSGNTIYF.

V gene TRBV4-2 combines with J gene TRBJ2-1, with a possible D match to TRBD1 (6 bases). Germline V CDR1 and CDR2: LGHNA, YNFKEQ. This CDR3 contains 14 residues. Trimming took off 4 bases at V and 3 bases at J, with 10 bases between the two ends. The CDR3 bases are TGTGCCAGCAGCCCGGACAGCCACTACAATGAGCAGTTCTTC. Its translation: CASSPDSHYNEQFF.

The J gene is TRBJ2-5, the V gene TRBV5-4, with a possible D match to TRBD1 (6 bases). Germline values: CDR1 SGHNT, CDR2 YYREEE (reference sequence). This CDR3 has 15 residues. V lost 4 bases and J lost 0, with 13 bases in between. CDR3 amino acids: CASSPGHPDQETQYF. The DNA for the CDR3 is TGTGCCAGCAGCCCGGGACACCCGGACCAAGAGACCCAGTACTTC.

The chain recombines TRBV19 with TRBJ2-2; TRBD2 agrees at 9 bases. The V gene end was trimmed by 0 bases and the J gene end by 4 bases; junction bases not matched to a gene: 6. This CDR3 comprises 17 residues. The V gene's germline CDR1 is LNHDA and CDR2 SQIVND (reference sequence). CDR3: CASSIDRGGGATGELFF. CDR3 nucleotide sequence: TGTGCCAGTAGTATAGACCGCGGCGGGGGGGCCACCGGGGAGCTGTTTTTT.

This clone has only one observation. The J gene is TRBJ1-2, the V gene TRBV4-3, with D possibly TRBD1 on 5 matching bases. The CDR3 extends over 15 amino acids. The germline gives CDR1 LGHNA, CDR2 YSLEER. V was trimmed by 0 bases and J by 4 bases, leaving 12 bases between them. The CDR3 sequence: CASSQDLGGGYGYTF. Written as DNA, the CDR3 is TGCGCCAGCAGCCAAGATCTGGGGGGAGGCTATGGCTACACCTTC.